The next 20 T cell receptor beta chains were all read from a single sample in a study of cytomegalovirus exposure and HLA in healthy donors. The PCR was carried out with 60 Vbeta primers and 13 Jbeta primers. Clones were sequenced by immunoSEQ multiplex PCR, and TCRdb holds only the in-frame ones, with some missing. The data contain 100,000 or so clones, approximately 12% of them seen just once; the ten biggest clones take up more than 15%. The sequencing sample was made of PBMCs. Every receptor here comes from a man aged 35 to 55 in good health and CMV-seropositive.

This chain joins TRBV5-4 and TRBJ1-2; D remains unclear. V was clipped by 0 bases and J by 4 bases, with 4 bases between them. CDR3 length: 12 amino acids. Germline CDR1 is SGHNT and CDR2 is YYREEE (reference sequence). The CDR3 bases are TGTGCCAGCAGCTTGGACACCTATGGCTACACCTTC. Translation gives CASSLDTYGYTF.

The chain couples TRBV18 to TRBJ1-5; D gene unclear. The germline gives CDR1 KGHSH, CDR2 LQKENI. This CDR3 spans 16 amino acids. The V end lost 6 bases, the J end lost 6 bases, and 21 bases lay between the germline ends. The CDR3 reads CASSPVDGGEGQPQHF. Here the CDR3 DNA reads TGTGCCAGCTCCCCTGTGGACGGCGGGGAGGGTCAGCCCCAGCATTTT.

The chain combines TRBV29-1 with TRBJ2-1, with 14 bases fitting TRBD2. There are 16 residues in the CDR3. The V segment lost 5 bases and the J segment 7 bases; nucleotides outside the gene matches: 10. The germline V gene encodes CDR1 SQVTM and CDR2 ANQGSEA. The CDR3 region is CSVKPPRLAGGNEQFF. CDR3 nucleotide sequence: TGCAGCGTTAAACCCCCAAGACTAGCGGGAGGGAATGAGCAGTTCTTC.

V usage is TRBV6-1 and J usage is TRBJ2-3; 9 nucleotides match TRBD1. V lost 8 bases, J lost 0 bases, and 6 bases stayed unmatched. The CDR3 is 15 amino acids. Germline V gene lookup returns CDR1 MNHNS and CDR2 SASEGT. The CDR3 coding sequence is TGTGCCAGCCTTCCGGGACAGGGAAGCACAGATACGCAGTATTTT. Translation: CASLPGQGSTDTQYF.

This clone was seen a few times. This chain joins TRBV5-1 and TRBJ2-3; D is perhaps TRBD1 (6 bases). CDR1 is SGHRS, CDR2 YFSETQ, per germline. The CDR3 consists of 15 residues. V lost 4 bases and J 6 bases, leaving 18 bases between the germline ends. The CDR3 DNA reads TGCGCCAGCAGCACCCGGGACACCGGGTCGGATACGCAGTATTTT. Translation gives CASSTRDTGSDTQYF. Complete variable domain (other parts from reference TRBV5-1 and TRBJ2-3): KAGVTQTPRYLIKTRGQQVTLSCSPISGHRSVSWYQQTPGQGLQFLFEYFSETQRNKGNFPGRFSGRQFSNSRSEMNVSTLELGDSALYLCASSTRDTGSDTQYFGPGTRLTVL.

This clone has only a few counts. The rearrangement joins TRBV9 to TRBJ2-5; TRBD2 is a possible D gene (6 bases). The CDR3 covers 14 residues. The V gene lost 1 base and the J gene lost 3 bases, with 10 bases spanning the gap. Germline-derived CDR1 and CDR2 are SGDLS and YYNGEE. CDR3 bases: TGTGCCAGCAGCGTAACGACGGGGGAAGAGACCCAGTACTTC. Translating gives CASSVTTGEETQYF.

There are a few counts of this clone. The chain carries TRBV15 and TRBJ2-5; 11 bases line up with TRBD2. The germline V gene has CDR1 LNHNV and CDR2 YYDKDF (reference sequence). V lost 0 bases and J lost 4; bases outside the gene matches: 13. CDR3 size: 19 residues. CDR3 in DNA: TGTGCCACCAGCAGAGATTGGAGGGGTAGCGGGAGGGCCGGAGAGACCCAGTACTTC. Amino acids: CATSRDWRGSGRAGETQYF. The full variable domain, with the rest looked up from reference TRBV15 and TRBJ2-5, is DAMVIQNPRYQVTQFGKPVTLSCSQTLNHNVMYWYQQKSSQAPKLLFHYYDKDFNNEADTPDNFQSRRPNTSFCFLDIRSPGLGDTAMYLCATSRDWRGSGRAGETQYFGPGTRLLVL.

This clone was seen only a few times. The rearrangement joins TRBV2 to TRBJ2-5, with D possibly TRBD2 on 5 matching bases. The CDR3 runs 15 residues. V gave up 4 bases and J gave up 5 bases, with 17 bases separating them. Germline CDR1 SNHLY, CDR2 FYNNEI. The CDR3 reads CASSVRTGPGETQYF. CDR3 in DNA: TGTGCCAGCAGTGTGAGGACTGGGCCGGGGGAGACCCAGTACTTC. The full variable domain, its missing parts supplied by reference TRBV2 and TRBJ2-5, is EPEVTQTPSHQVTQMGQEVILRCVPISNHLYFYWYRQILGQKVEFLVSFYNNEISEKSEIFDDQFSVERPDGSNFTLKIRSTKLEDSAMYFCASSVRTGPGETQYFGPGTRLLVL.

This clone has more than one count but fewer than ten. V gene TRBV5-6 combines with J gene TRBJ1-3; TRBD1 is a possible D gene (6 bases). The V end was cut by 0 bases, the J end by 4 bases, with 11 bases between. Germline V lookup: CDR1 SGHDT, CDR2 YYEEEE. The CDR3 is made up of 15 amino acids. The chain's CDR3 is CASSLVQQGGNTIYF. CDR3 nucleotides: TGTGCCAGCAGCTTGGTCCAGCAGGGGGGAAACACCATATATTTT.

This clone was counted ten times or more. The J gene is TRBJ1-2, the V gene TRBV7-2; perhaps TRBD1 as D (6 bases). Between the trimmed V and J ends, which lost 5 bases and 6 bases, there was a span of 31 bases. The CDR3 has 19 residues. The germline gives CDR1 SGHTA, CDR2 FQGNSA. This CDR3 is CASSPQADTLTGLNHGYTF. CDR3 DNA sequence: TGTGCCAGCAGCCCGCAAGCCGACACCCTAACAGGGTTAAACCATGGCTACACCTTC.

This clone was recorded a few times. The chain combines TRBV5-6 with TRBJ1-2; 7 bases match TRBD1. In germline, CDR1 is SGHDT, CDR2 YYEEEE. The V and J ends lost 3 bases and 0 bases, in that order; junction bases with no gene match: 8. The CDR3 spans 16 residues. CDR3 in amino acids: CASSSPGTETNYGYTF. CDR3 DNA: TGTGCCAGCAGCTCCCCCGGGACAGAGACTAACTATGGCTACACCTTC.

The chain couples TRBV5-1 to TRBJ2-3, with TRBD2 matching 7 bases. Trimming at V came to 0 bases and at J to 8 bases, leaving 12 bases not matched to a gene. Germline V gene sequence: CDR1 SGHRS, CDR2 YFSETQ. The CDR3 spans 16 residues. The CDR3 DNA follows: TGCGCCAGCAGCTTGGAGGTGGCGGGAGTTAGGGTTACGCAGTATTTT. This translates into CASSLEVAGVRVTQYF.

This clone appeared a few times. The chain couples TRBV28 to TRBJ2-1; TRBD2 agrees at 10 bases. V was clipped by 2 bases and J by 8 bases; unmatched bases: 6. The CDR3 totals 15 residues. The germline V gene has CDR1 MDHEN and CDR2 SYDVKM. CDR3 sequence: CASSLGASGRYEQFF. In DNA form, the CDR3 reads TGTGCCAGCAGTTTAGGGGCTAGCGGGAGATATGAGCAGTTCTTC.

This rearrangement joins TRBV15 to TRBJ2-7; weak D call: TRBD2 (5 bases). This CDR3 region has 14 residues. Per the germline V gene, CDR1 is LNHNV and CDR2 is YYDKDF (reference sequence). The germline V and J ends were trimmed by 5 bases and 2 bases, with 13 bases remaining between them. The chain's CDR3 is CATSLRDGPYEQYF. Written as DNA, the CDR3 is TGTGCCACCAGCCTCCGGGATGGGCCCTACGAGCAGTACTTC.

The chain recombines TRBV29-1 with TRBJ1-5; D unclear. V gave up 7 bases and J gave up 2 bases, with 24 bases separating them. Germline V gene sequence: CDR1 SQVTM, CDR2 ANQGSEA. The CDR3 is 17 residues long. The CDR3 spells CSAPDQGPRGGNQPQHF. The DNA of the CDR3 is TGCAGCGCCCCGGACCAAGGTCCCCGGGGAGGCAATCAGCCCCAGCATTTT.

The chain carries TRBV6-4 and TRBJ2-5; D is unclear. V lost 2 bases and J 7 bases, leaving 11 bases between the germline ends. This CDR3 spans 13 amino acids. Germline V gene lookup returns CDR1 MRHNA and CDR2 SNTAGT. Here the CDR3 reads CASSDEVRGTQYF. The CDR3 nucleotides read TGTGCCAGCAGTGACGAAGTCAGAGGGACCCAGTACTTC.

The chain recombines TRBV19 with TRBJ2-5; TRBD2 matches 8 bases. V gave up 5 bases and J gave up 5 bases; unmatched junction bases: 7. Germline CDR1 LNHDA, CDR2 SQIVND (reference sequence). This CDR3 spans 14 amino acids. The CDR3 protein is CASSPSSGSETQYF. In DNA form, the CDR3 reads TGTGCCAGTAGTCCCTCAAGCGGGAGTGAGACCCAGTACTTC.

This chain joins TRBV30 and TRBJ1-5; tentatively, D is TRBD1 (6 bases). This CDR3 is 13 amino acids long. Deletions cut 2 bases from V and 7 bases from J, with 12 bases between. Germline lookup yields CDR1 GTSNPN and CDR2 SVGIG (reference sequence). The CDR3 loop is CAWSPGGEQPQHF. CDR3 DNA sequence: TGTGCCTGGAGTCCTGGGGGCGAGCAGCCCCAGCATTTT.

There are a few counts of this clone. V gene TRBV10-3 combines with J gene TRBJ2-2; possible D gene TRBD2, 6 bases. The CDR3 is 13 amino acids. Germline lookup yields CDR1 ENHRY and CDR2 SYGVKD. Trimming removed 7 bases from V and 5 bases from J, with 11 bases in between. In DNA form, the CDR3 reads TGTGCCATCACCCAGGAGGGAACCGGGGAGCTGTTTTTT. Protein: CAITQEGTGELFF.

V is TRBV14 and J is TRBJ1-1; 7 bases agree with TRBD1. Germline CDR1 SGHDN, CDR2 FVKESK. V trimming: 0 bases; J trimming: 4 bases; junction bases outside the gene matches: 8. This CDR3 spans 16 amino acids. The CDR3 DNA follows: TGTGCCAGCAGCCAAGATTGGTGGGCAGGGGGCACTGAAGCTTTCTTT. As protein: CASSQDWWAGGTEAFF. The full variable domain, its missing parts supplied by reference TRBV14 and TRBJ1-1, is EAGVTQFPSHSVIEKGQTVTLRCDPISGHDNLYWYRRVMGKEIKFLLHFVKESKQDESGMPNNRFLAERTGGTYSTLKVQPAELEDSGVYFCASSQDWWAGGTEAFFGQGTRLTVV.